The entry below describes one T cell receptor (beta chain). Unique molecular identifiers tagged individual cDNA molecules. In TCRdb, the 5' RACE reads were re-called with MiXCR into one record per CDR3 protein. This sample has some 80,000 distinct CDR3 sequences; 4.5% to 6% occur once, and the top ten carry about 7%. The sample comes from a study of early T cells in non-severe SARS-CoV-2 infection. The CDR3 has 15 amino acids. Trimming cost V 4 bases and J 9 bases; bases outside gene matches: 9. Germline CDR1 is SGHVS and CDR2 is FNYEAQ. The gene calls are TRBV7-6 and TRBJ2-1, with 10 positions matching TRBD2. The sample in question was whole blood, obtained at baseline. This clonotype originated in an adult who was a healthcare worker with PCR-confirmed SARS-CoV-2 infection or an uninfected control (not recorded which). The CDR3 here is CASSSGAGGIGEQFF. CDR3 DNA: TGTGCCAGCAGCTCTGGAGCGGGAGGGATAGGTGAGCAGTTCTTC.